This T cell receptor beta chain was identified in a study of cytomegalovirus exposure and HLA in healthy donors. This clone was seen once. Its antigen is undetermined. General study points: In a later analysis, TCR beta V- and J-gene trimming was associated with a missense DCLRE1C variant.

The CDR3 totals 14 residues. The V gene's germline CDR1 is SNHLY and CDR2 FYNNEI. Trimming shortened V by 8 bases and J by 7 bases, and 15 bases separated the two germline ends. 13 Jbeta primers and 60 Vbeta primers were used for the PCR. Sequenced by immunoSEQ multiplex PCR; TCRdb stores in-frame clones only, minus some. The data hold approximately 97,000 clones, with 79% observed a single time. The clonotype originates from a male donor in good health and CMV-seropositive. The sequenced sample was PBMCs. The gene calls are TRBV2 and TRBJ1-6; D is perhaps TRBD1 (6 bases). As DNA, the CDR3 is TGTGCCAGCCTCTCAGGGGCGTACAATTCACCCCTCCACTTT. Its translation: CASLSGAYNSPLHF.